These 27 T cell receptor beta chains originate from one sample sequenced in a study of technical replicates of blood from a handful of donors. The table came from immunoSEQ multiplex PCR; TCRdb's copy has only in-frame clones and leaves some out. The sample yields just under 100,000 clones, around 96% seen once. Sequenced sample: T cells isolated from PBMCs. These receptors were taken from a human donor in good health.

The chain is built from TRBV10-3 and TRBJ2-1; TRBD2 agrees at 8 bases. The V segment lost 3 bases and the J segment 7 bases; nucleotides outside the gene matches: 5. The CDR3 has 14 residues. The germline CDR1 and CDR2 sequences are ENHRY and SYGVKD. The CDR3 loop reads CAISDGRGGNEQFF. The CDR3 nucleotides read TGTGCCATCAGTGATGGACGCGGGGGGAATGAGCAGTTCTTC.

This chain joins TRBV5-6 and TRBJ2-7; tentative D call: TRBD1 (5 bases). Germline CDR1 is SGHDT and CDR2 is YYEEEE. The CDR3 length is 14 residues. V was cut by 4 bases and J by 7 bases, with 18 bases left in between. This CDR3 is CASSPTVGVLEQYF. CDR3 DNA sequence: TGTGCCAGCAGCCCGACAGTTGGTGTTTTAGAGCAGTACTTC. Together with reference TRBV5-6 and TRBJ2-7, the CDR3 gives the full variable domain: DAGVTQSPTHLIKTRGQQVTLRCSPKSGHDTVSWYQQALGQGPQFIFQYYEEEERQRGNFPDRFSGHQFPNYSSELNVNALLLGDSALYLCASSPTVGVLEQYFGPGTRLTVT.

The chain has TRBV2 and TRBJ1-5, with TRBD1 identical over 8 bases. Germline CDR1 reads SNHLY; CDR2 reads FYNNEI. The CDR3 runs to 13 residues. With 6 bases clipped from V and 7 bases from J, the junction kept 5 bases outside the gene matches. The chain's CDR3 is CASSGQGGQPQHF. CDR3 DNA: TGTGCCAGCAGCGGACAGGGCGGGCAGCCCCAGCATTTT.

The genes are TRBV10-2 and TRBJ1-6, with TRBD1 identical over 8 bases. There are 14 residues in the CDR3. Germline V gene sequence: CDR1 WSHSY, CDR2 SAAADI. V gave up 4 bases and J gave up 8 bases; unmatched junction bases: 4. The CDR3 coding sequence is TGCGCCAGCAGTGTGACAGGGGAGGATTCACCCCTCCACTTT. Its protein product is CASSVTGEDSPLHF.

This clone was recorded only once. This chain connects TRBV6-4 to TRBJ2-3; 12 bases line up with TRBD2. Germline assignment: CDR1 MRHNA and CDR2 SNTAGT. With V trimmed by 4 bases and J by 2 bases, 1 base remained unmatched. The CDR3 runs 15 residues. This CDR3 is CASSASGGATDTQYF. Written as DNA, the CDR3 is TGTGCCAGCAGTGCTAGCGGGGGGGCCACAGATACGCAGTATTTT.

The J gene is TRBJ2-3, the V gene TRBV7-9, with 7 bases identical to TRBD1. This CDR3 comprises 17 residues. The germline V gene encodes CDR1 SEHNR and CDR2 FQNEAQ (reference sequence). V lost 3 bases and J lost 4; bases outside the gene matches: 13. CDR3 sequence reads: CASSFQGVAGFADTQYF. CDR3 bases: TGTGCCAGCAGCTTCCAGGGGGTTGCAGGCTTCGCAGATACGCAGTATTTT.

V gene TRBV2 combines with J gene TRBJ1-1; D gene ambiguous. CDR3 size: 14 residues. Trimming pared 7 bases from V and 3 bases from J, leaving 15 bases between. Germline V gene sequence: CDR1 SNHLY, CDR2 FYNNEI. The CDR3 loop is CASKDSQADTEAFF. DNA for the CDR3: TGTGCCAGCAAGGACTCCCAAGCGGACACTGAAGCTTTCTTT.

The gene calls are TRBV19 and TRBJ1-1; 8 bases fit TRBD1. The germline gives CDR1 LNHDA, CDR2 SQIVND (reference sequence). The CDR3 has 13 residues. The ends lost 8 bases at V and 4 bases at J; junction bases unmatched: 6. The CDR3 sequence: CASWGQVSTEAFF. The CDR3 coding sequence is TGTGCCAGTTGGGGACAGGTATCCACTGAAGCTTTCTTT.

The chain couples TRBV18 to TRBJ1-3, with a weak D call TRBD1 (5 bases). Deletions cut 0 bases from V and 1 base from J, with 16 bases between. Looked up from germline, CDR1 is KGHSH and CDR2 is LQKENI. The CDR3 covers 18 residues. The CDR3 spells CASSPPSGIPLSGNTIYF. In nucleotides, the CDR3 is TGTGCCAGCTCACCACCGTCAGGGATTCCCCTTTCTGGAAACACCATATATTTT. Full variable domain (rest looked up from reference TRBV18 and TRBJ1-3): NAGVMQNPRHLVRRRGQEARLRCSPMKGHSHVYWYRQLPEEGLKFMVYLQKENIIDESGMPKERFSAEFPKEGPSILRIQQVVRGDSAAYFCASSPPSGIPLSGNTIYFGEGSWLTVV.

The V and J genes are TRBV4-1 and TRBJ2-7; 10 bases line up with TRBD1. Germline V gene sequence: CDR1 MGHRA, CDR2 YSYEKL. CDR3 length equals 17 residues. V was pared by 1 base and J by 6 bases, with 12 bases of the junction left unmatched. The CDR3 bases are TGCGCCAGCAGCCAAGTGGGTTGGCCTGGGACAGGGGTCGAGCAGTACTTC. It yields the protein CASSQVGWPGTGVEQYF.

The chain uses TRBV18 and TRBJ2-1; 10 nucleotides align to TRBD2. The CDR3 consists of 17 residues. The germline V gene has CDR1 KGHSH and CDR2 LQKENI. V shed 3 bases, J shed 4 bases, and the junction held 9 bases outside the gene matches. The CDR3 loop reads CASSPQELAGHYNEQFF. In nucleotides, the CDR3 is TGTGCCAGCTCACCCCAGGAACTAGCGGGACATTACAATGAGCAGTTCTTC.

This chain connects TRBV15 to TRBJ1-2, with D unclear. V lost 0 bases to trimming and J lost 8 bases, with 7 bases between them. CDR3 length equals 12 residues. Germline V CDR1 and CDR2: LNHNV, YYDKDF (reference sequence). CDR3: CATSRDRRGYTF. The CDR3 DNA sequence: TGTGCCACCAGCAGAGATCGGAGGGGCTACACCTTC.

The chain joins TRBV11-1 to TRBJ2-7; possibly TRBD2 for D (6 bases). Germline assignment: CDR1 SGHAT and CDR2 FQDESV (reference sequence). Trimming stripped 2 bases from V and 5 bases from J, with 22 bases between. The CDR3 totals 17 residues. CDR3 amino acids: CASSLIDGRGPGDEQYF. The CDR3 DNA reads TGTGCCAGCAGCTTAATAGATGGGCGGGGTCCAGGCGACGAGCAGTACTTC. Full variable domain (outside the CDR3, taken from reference TRBV11-1 and TRBJ2-7): EAEVAQSPRYKITEKSQAVAFWCDPISGHATLYWYRQILGQGPELLVQFQDESVVDDSQLPKDRFSAERLKGVDSTLKIQPAELGDSAMYLCASSLIDGRGPGDEQYFGPGTRLTVT.

The V and J genes are TRBV6-1 and TRBJ2-7; perhaps TRBD2 as D (6 bases). The V gene lost 2 bases and the J gene lost 9 bases, with 11 bases spanning the gap. The CDR3 is made up of 12 amino acids. CDR1 is MNHNS, CDR2 SASEGT, per germline. CDR3 sequence reads: CASSELREVQYF. For the CDR3, the DNA is TGTGCCAGCAGTGAACTCAGGGAGGTGCAGTACTTC.

The chain joins TRBV6-1 to TRBJ2-1; D perhaps matches TRBD1 (5 bases). The CDR3 covers 13 residues. CDR1 is MNHNS, CDR2 SASEGT, per germline. V dropped 3 bases and J dropped 5 bases, with 8 bases sitting between them. CDR3 nucleotides: TGTGCCAGCAGTGATGACAGTAACAATGAGCAGTTCTTC. Translating it yields CASSDDSNNEQFF.

V and J are TRBV7-9 and TRBJ2-7; tentative D call: TRBD1 (5 bases). From germline, CDR1 is SEHNR and CDR2 FQNEAQ (reference sequence). V shed 5 bases and J shed 3 bases, with 17 bases lying between them. The CDR3 runs to 15 residues. This CDR3 reads CASSPRTRFRYEQYF. CDR3 nucleotides: TGTGCCAGCAGCCCTCGGACAAGGTTCCGCTACGAGCAGTACTTC.

The CDR3 protein is CASSSGQGERGQYF. The CDR3 DNA sequence: TGTGCCAGTAGTTCGGGACAGGGGGAAAGGGGGCAGTACTTC. This chain links TRBV19 with TRBJ2-7, with 11 nucleotides matching TRBD1. Germline V gene lookup returns CDR1 LNHDA and CDR2 SQIVND (reference sequence). J lost 9 bases, V lost 5 bases, and 9 bases had no gene match. The CDR3 covers 14 residues.

The rearrangement joins TRBV29-1 to TRBJ1-5; D is perhaps TRBD1 (6 bases). CDR3 size: 13 residues. Looked up from germline, CDR1 is SQVTM and CDR2 is ANQGSEA. Trimming took 4 bases from V and 1 from J, leaving 8 bases between them. The CDR3 DNA reads as TGCAGCGTTGGGGGGACAAGCAATCAGCCCCAGCATTTT. Protein product: CSVGGTSNQPQHF.

The J gene is TRBJ1-5, the V gene TRBV6-1, with 9 bases that match TRBD1. J gave up 2 bases and V 8 bases, and 1 base lay outside the gene matches. Germline V CDR1 and CDR2: MNHNS, SASEGT. This CDR3 region has 13 residues. The CDR3 DNA follows: TGTGCCAGCCGGGACAGGGGCAATCAGCCCCAGCATTTT. This translates into CASRDRGNQPQHF.

The chain recombines TRBV30 with TRBJ2-5; weak D call: TRBD2 (6 bases). V was trimmed by 4 bases and J by 5 bases, leaving 17 bases between them. From germline, CDR1 is GTSNPN and CDR2 SVGIG (reference sequence). This CDR3 is built from 14 residues. In nucleotides, the CDR3 is TGTGCCTGGACCGGGGGAGGAGGGCGGGAGACCCAGTACTTC. It is translated as CAWTGGGGRETQYF.

The chain uses TRBV14 and TRBJ1-1; TRBD1 is a possible D gene (5 bases). The CDR3 runs 15 residues. In germline, CDR1 is SGHDN, CDR2 FVKESK. The V end lost 6 bases, the J end lost 1 base, and 15 bases lay between the germline ends. This CDR3 is CASSTGTPWNTEAFF. In DNA form, the CDR3 reads TGTGCCAGCAGTACCGGGACTCCTTGGAACACTGAAGCTTTCTTT.

The rearrangement joins TRBV5-1 to TRBJ2-7; 9 bases align to TRBD2. There are 15 residues in the CDR3. The germline gives CDR1 SGHRS, CDR2 YFSETQ. V trimming: 1 base; J trimming: 1 base; junction bases outside the gene matches: 3. The chain's CDR3 is CASSLTAGGSYEQYF. CDR3 nucleotides: TGCGCCAGCAGCTTGACGGCGGGAGGGTCCTACGAGCAGTACTTC.

This clone was found a few times. This chain uses TRBV2 with TRBJ1-5, with D possibly matching TRBD1 (5 bases). Trimming left V 7 bases short and J 5 bases short, with 18 bases between. CDR3 length equals 15 residues. Germline V CDR1 and CDR2: SNHLY, FYNNEI. CDR3 amino acids: CASKEGPTKDQPQHF. Written as DNA, the CDR3 is TGTGCCAGCAAGGAGGGGCCAACTAAGGATCAGCCCCAGCATTTT.

The V call is TRBV4-1, the J call TRBJ1-5; D is ambiguous. CDR1 MGHRA and CDR2 YSYEKL come from the germline V gene. CDR3 length: 14 amino acids. V was trimmed by 0 bases and J by 6 bases, leaving 9 bases between them. The chain's CDR3 is CASSQEGDAQPQHF. In DNA form, the CDR3 reads TGCGCCAGCAGCCAAGAGGGAGACGCTCAGCCCCAGCATTTT.

The genes are TRBV18 and TRBJ1-4; 9 positions agree with TRBD1. This CDR3 is built from 15 residues. After removal of 4 bases from V and 7 bases from J, the junction contained 7 bases not matched to a gene. The germline CDR1 and CDR2 sequences are KGHSH and LQKENI. CDR3 in DNA: TGTGCCAGCTCACAAGGGACAGGGAAAGGTGAAAAACTGTTTTTT. As protein: CASSQGTGKGEKLFF.

The CDR3, as DNA: TGTGCCAGCAGCTTGGGCAGTCAGGGCTCTGGGGCCAACGTCCTGACTTTC. Its protein product is CASSLGSQGSGANVLTF. This chain links TRBV5-4 with TRBJ2-6; D possibly corresponds to TRBD1 (5 bases). Trimming took 0 bases from V and 0 from J, leaving 10 bases between them. The CDR3 spans 17 residues. Germline V gene lookup returns CDR1 SGHNT and CDR2 YYREEE (reference sequence).

The chain employs TRBV6-5 and TRBJ2-1; TRBD1 is a possible D gene (5 bases). In germline, CDR1 is MNHEY, CDR2 SVGAGI. This CDR3 is 15 amino acids long. Trimming took 0 bases from V and 9 from J, leaving 15 bases between them. The CDR3 here is CASSYSIQGMVEQFF. In nucleotides, the CDR3 is TGTGCCAGCAGTTACTCGATTCAGGGAATGGTTGAGCAGTTCTTC.